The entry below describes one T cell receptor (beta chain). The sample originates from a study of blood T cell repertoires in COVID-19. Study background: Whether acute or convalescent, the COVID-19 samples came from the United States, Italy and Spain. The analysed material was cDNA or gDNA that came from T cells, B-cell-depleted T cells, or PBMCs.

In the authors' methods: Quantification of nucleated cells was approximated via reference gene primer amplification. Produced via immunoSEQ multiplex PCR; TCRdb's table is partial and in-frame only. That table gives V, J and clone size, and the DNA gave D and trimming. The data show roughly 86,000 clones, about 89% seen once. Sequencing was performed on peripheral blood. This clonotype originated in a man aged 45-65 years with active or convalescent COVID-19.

CDR3 DNA sequence: TGTGCCAGCAGCTCTCAGGACAGTCGGGGTTACACCTTC. Residues: CASSSQDSRGYTF. The V call is TRBV11-2, the J call TRBJ1-2; perhaps TRBD1 as D (6 bases). Trimming shortened V by 4 bases and J by 11 bases, and 17 bases separated the two germline ends. The CDR3 has 13 residues. Germline CDR1 is SGHAT and CDR2 is FQNNGV.